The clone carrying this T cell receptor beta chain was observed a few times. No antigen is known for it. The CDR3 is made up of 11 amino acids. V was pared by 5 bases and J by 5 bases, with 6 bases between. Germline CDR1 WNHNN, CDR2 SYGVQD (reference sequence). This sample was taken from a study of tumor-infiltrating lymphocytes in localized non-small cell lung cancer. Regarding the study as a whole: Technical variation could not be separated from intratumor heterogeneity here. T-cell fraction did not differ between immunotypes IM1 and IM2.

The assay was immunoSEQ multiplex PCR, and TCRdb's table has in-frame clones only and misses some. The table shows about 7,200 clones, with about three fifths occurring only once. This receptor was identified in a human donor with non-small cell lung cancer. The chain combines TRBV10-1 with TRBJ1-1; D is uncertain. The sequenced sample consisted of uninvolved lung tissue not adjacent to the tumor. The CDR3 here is CASSSETEAFF. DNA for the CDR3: TGCGCCAGCAGTTCAGAGACTGAAGCTTTCTTT.